These 6 T cell receptor beta chains were all obtained from the same sample, sequenced in a study of T cell changes during pregnancy in multiple sclerosis. Sequencing was performed with immunoSEQ multiplex PCR; in TCRdb, only in-frame clones are kept and a portion is missing. The table shows approximately 28,000 clones, with about 91% occurring only once. This specimen consisted of peripheral blood, obtained in the first trimester of pregnancy. The source is a female donor in good health, enrolled as a control in a pregnancy study.

The chain links TRBV7-9 to TRBJ1-4; the D gene is possibly TRBD1 (6 bases). Deletions cut 5 bases from V and 5 bases from J, with 12 bases between. The V gene's germline CDR1 is SEHNR and CDR2 FQNEAQ (reference sequence). CDR3 length: 14 residues. As DNA, the CDR3 is TGTGCCAGCAGCCCCGGACAGACAAATGAAAAACTGTTTTTT. It yields the protein CASSPGQTNEKLFF.

The chain uses TRBV5-1 and TRBJ2-7; 8 nucleotides agree with TRBD1. V lost 3 bases, J lost 7 bases, and 12 bases stayed unmatched. Per the germline V gene, CDR1 is SGHRS and CDR2 is YFSETQ. The CDR3 length is 15 residues. DNA of the CDR3: TGCGCCAGCAGCTCGAGGACAGGGCCGATGAGAGAGCAGTACTTC. It encodes CASSSRTGPMREQYF.

This chain uses TRBV15 with TRBJ1-2; the match to TRBD1 covers 7 bases. Trimming cost V 5 bases and J 10 bases; bases outside gene matches: 16. The CDR3 sequence is 15 residues long. CDR1 and CDR2 from the germline V gene are LNHNV and YYDKDF (reference sequence). The chain's CDR3 is CATSVPGQFPANYTF. The DNA for the CDR3 is TGTGCCACCAGCGTTCCGGGACAGTTTCCCGCTAACTACACCTTC.

The chain uses TRBV18 and TRBJ1-5; no definite D call. Germline-derived CDR1 and CDR2 are KGHSH and LQKENI. The CDR3 spans 15 residues. V was pared by 3 bases and J by 5 bases, with 14 bases between. The CDR3 DNA sequence: TGTGCCAGCTCACCGGGGAGATCCTTGGATCAGCCCCAGCATTTT. It translates to CASSPGRSLDQPQHF.

The chain links TRBV7-9 to TRBJ2-7; a weak D match, TRBD2 (6 bases). The V end lost 1 base, the J end lost 2 bases, and 12 bases lay between the germline ends. The CDR3 length is 15 residues. Germline CDR1 SEHNR, CDR2 FQNEAQ (reference sequence). The CDR3 sequence is CASSLDGKRAYEQYF. The CDR3 bases are TGTGCCAGCAGCTTAGACGGTAAGCGGGCCTACGAGCAGTACTTC.

The table lists this clone with a count of one. V is TRBV6-5 and J is TRBJ1-2, with 9 bases fitting TRBD1. The CDR3 sequence is 12 residues long. V gave up 6 bases and J gave up 8 bases; unmatched junction bases: 4. Germline CDR1 is MNHEY and CDR2 is SVGAGI. CDR3 protein: CASSWTGVGYTF. CDR3 bases: TGTGCCAGCAGCTGGACAGGGGTCGGCTACACCTTC.